The source of this TCR beta chain is a study of patients and donors after allogeneic stem cell transplantation. This clonotype has only a few counts. V shed 1 base and J shed 6 bases, with 10 bases lying between them. Germline V gene lookup returns CDR1 SEHNR and CDR2 FQNEAQ (reference sequence). The CDR3 covers 14 residues. MiXCR, applied by TCRdb to the RT-PCR reads, yields one record per CDR3 protein. The table includes about 110,000 distinct CDR3 sequences, roughly 37% detected once. Sequences were obtained from blood, either unsorted or a sorted T cell fraction (not recorded which). V gene TRBV7-9 combines with J gene TRBJ2-1; D unresolved. This receptor was identified in a human donor who was either an allogeneic HSCT recipient or a stem cell or donor lymphocyte infusion donor (not recorded which). It is not recorded whose cells these are; they may come from a transplant donor. The CDR3 nucleotides are TGTGCCAGCAGCTTAGGCTTAGCCACCAATGAGCAGTTCTTC. The encoded protein is CASSLGLATNEQFF.